This TCR beta chain was captured by sequencing in a study of blood T cell repertoires in COVID-19. Study as a whole: PBMCs, B-cell-depleted T cells, or T cells provided the cDNA or gDNA that made up the material.

Trimming cost V 3 bases and J 0 bases, with 9 bases left between them. The germline gives CDR1 SGDLS, CDR2 YYNGEE. This CDR3 comprises 14 residues. Original processing methods: Using reference gene primer amplification, nucleated cell counts were estimated. Profiling relied on immunoSEQ multiplex PCR, and the TCRdb table lists in-frame clones only, not all of them. V and J calls and clone size are copied from that table; D and trimming were computed from the DNA. The data hold about 140,000 clones, with 84% observed a single time. The sequence came from a human donor in a cohort sampled during active COVID-19. The chain employs TRBV9 and TRBJ1-1; a possible D gene is TRBD1 (6 bases). Sample: peripheral blood. The DNA of the CDR3 is TGTGCCAGCAGCGCGACAGGCCTGAACACTGAAGCTTTCTTT. Translating gives CASSATGLNTEAFF.